Listed below are T cell receptor beta chains from one sample, sequenced in a study of T cell responses to AZD1222 COVID-19 vaccine. Using immunoSEQ multiplex PCR, the repertoire was profiled, and TCRdb retains in-frame clones only, with some absent. The sample lists 75,000 to 100,000 clones, around 90% occurring once. Source: peripheral blood, taken on day 0 of AZD1222 vaccination. Receptors originate from an adult in good health. Each CDR3 is given with its conserved first and last residue. D genes are given only for firm matches. Rows give clone size only sometimes, using once, few, many, or a class for an expanded clone.

J gene: TRBJ1-6; clone size: NA; D gene: NA; V gene: TRBV28; CDR3 DNA: TGTGCCAGCAGTTTGGGAGGGAAAGATTCACCCCTCCACTTT; CDR3 protein: CASSLGGKDSPLHF
J gene: TRBJ1-2; clone size: NA; D gene: NA; V gene: TRBV3-1/TRBV3-2; CDR3 DNA: TGTGCCAGCAGCCAAGATCCCAGGGCCCCCTATGGCTACACCTTC; CDR3 protein: CASSQDPRAPYGYTF
J gene: TRBJ1-4; clone size: NA; D gene: NA; V gene: TRBV18; CDR3 DNA: TGTGCCAGCTCACCGTTACAGGGAGGGGAAAAACTGTTTTTT; CDR3 protein: CASSPLQGGEKLFF
J gene: TRBJ1-3; clone size: NA; D gene: NA; V gene: TRBV7-2; CDR3 DNA: TGTGCCAGCAGCCTTACAGGGTTGGGAAACACCATATATTTT; CDR3 protein: CASSLTGLGNTIYF
J gene: TRBJ1-1; clone size: once; D gene: NA; V gene: TRBV12-3/TRBV12-4; CDR3 DNA: TGTGCCAGCAGTATGGGGACACTTGAAGCTTTCTTT; CDR3 protein: CASSMGTLEAFF
J gene: TRBJ2-6; clone size: NA; D gene: NA; V gene: TRBV30; CDR3 DNA: TGTGCCTGGAGCCAGGGGTCCTCTGGGGCCAACGTCCTGACTTTC; CDR3 protein: CAWSQGSSGANVLTF
J gene: TRBJ2-7; clone size: NA; D gene: TRBD2; V gene: TRBV19; CDR3 DNA: TGTGCCAGTAGTATAGTGGGAGGGACCTACGAGCAGTACTTC; CDR3 protein: CASSIVGGTYEQYF
J gene: TRBJ2-2; clone size: few; D gene: TRBD2; V gene: TRBV4-2; CDR3 DNA: TGTGCCAGCAGCCCAGAGGGCAGCGGGAGTCATGGCGGGGAGCTGTTTTTT; CDR3 protein: CASSPEGSGSHGGELFF
J gene: TRBJ2-7; clone size: once; D gene: NA; V gene: TRBV5-8; CDR3 DNA: TGTGCCAGCGAGGACAGAGTACTCTACGAGCAGTACTTC; CDR3 protein: CASEDRVLYEQYF
J gene: TRBJ2-3; clone size: NA; D gene: NA; V gene: TRBV29-1; CDR3 DNA: TGCAGCGCCCCCGGCCGCGGCACAGATACGCAGTATTTT; CDR3 protein: CSAPGRGTDTQYF
J gene: TRBJ2-7; clone size: once; D gene: TRBD2; V gene: TRBV5-4; CDR3 DNA: TGTGCCAGCAGCCCTACCGGGACTAGCGGGATTACGTACGAGCAGTACTTC; CDR3 protein: CASSPTGTSGITYEQYF
J gene: TRBJ2-1; clone size: NA; D gene: TRBD1; V gene: TRBV24-1; CDR3 DNA: TGTGCCACCAGTGATTCAGGGGGCTTGGATGAGCAGTTCTTC; CDR3 protein: CATSDSGGLDEQFF
J gene: TRBJ2-7; clone size: NA; D gene: NA; V gene: TRBV11-2; CDR3 DNA: TGTGCCAGCAGCCCCCTTGGCCGAGCCTACGAGCAGTACTTC; CDR3 protein: CASSPLGRAYEQYF
J gene: TRBJ2-7; clone size: NA; D gene: NA; V gene: TRBV6-5; CDR3 DNA: TGTGCCAGCAGAGTGGACCCTCAGTATGGCGAGCAGTACTTC; CDR3 protein: CASRVDPQYGEQYF
J gene: TRBJ2-5; clone size: NA; D gene: NA; V gene: TRBV4-1; CDR3 DNA: TGCGCCAGCAGTCGATTTAGGCAAGAGACCCAGTACTTC; CDR3 protein: CASSRFRQETQYF
J gene: TRBJ2-1; clone size: NA; D gene: NA; V gene: TRBV3-1/TRBV3-2; CDR3 DNA: TGTGCCAGCAGCCAAGATACGGCCCCAGGTGAGCAGTTCTTC; CDR3 protein: CASSQDTAPGEQFF
J gene: TRBJ2-7; clone size: NA; D gene: NA; V gene: TRBV28; CDR3 DNA: TGTGCCAGCAGTTCTTTCTACGAGCAGTACTTC; CDR3 protein: CASSSFYEQYF
J gene: TRBJ2-1; clone size: NA; D gene: NA; V gene: TRBV14; CDR3 DNA: TGTGCCAGCAGCCCCTTCCCCCTTCGTTTATTCTCCTACAATGAGCAGTTCTTC; CDR3 protein: CASSPFPLRLFSYNEQFF
J gene: TRBJ1-2; clone size: NA; D gene: NA; V gene: TRBV28; CDR3 DNA: TGTGCCAGCACCCCGCCGGCAGCTAACTATGGCTACACCTTC; CDR3 protein: CASTPPAANYGYTF
J gene: TRBJ2-6; clone size: NA; D gene: NA; V gene: TRBV4-3; CDR3 DNA: TGCGCCAGCAGCGGCACAGTCTCTGGGGCCAACGTCCTGACTTTC; CDR3 protein: CASSGTVSGANVLTF
J gene: TRBJ2-7; clone size: once; D gene: NA; V gene: TRBV6-2/TRBV6-3; CDR3 DNA: TGTGCCAGCAGTTTTCCTGCCGACAGGCCGAGTAGCTCCTACGAGCAGTACTTC; CDR3 protein: CASSFPADRPSSSYEQYF
J gene: TRBJ2-7; clone size: NA; D gene: NA; V gene: TRBV6-5; CDR3 DNA: TGTGCCAGCAGTTACTCGTTAGACAGGCCTAGTGAGCAGTACTTC; CDR3 protein: CASSYSLDRPSEQYF
J gene: TRBJ1-1; clone size: NA; D gene: NA; V gene: TRBV9; CDR3 DNA: TGTGCCAGCAGCGTGGTCCAGGGCAACACTGAAGCTTTCTTT; CDR3 protein: CASSVVQGNTEAFF
J gene: TRBJ2-3; clone size: NA; D gene: NA; V gene: TRBV5-1; CDR3 DNA: TGCGCCAGCTTCGAGGGACGCACAGATACGCAGTATTTT; CDR3 protein: CASFEGRTDTQYF
J gene: TRBJ2-4; clone size: NA; D gene: NA; V gene: TRBV4-2; CDR3 DNA: TGTGCCAGCAGCCAAGATAGTGTGCAGGGTAGGCTTAAATTC; CDR3 protein: CASSQDSVQGRLKF
J gene: TRBJ2-5; clone size: NA; D gene: TRBD1; V gene: TRBV5-4; CDR3 DNA: TGTGCCAGCAGCACCGGTGCAGGGGGACCCACGGCCCAAGAGACCCAGTACTTC; CDR3 protein: CASSTGAGGPTAQETQYF
J gene: TRBJ2-7; clone size: NA; D gene: NA; V gene: TRBV29-1; CDR3 DNA: TGCAGCGTTGAAGTTCGGGACTACGAGCAGTACTTC; CDR3 protein: CSVEVRDYEQYF
J gene: TRBJ2-3; clone size: NA; D gene: TRBD2; V gene: TRBV10-2; CDR3 DNA: TGCGCCAGCAAAGACAGACCGGGTGCTAGCGGGAGGGATACGCAGTATTTT; CDR3 protein: CASKDRPGASGRDTQYF
J gene: TRBJ1-5; clone size: NA; D gene: TRBD1; V gene: TRBV5-6; CDR3 DNA: TGTGCCAGCAGCTTGGGGGGACAGGGAAGCAATCAGCCCCAGCATTTT; CDR3 protein: CASSLGGQGSNQPQHF
J gene: TRBJ1-1; clone size: NA; D gene: NA; V gene: TRBV30; CDR3 DNA: TGTGCCTGGATCGGCGGGGCAGGGAGTAGGAACACTGAAGCTTTCTTT; CDR3 protein: CAWIGGAGSRNTEAFF
J gene: TRBJ2-2; clone size: NA; D gene: TRBD1; V gene: TRBV11-2; CDR3 DNA: TGTGCCAGCAGGCCGACAGGGGGTACCACCGGGGAGCTGTTTTTT; CDR3 protein: CASRPTGGTTGELFF
J gene: TRBJ1-1; clone size: NA; D gene: TRBD1; V gene: TRBV5-1; CDR3 DNA: TGCGCCAGCAGCACCTTACAGGGGGCGTACACTGAAGCTTTCTTT; CDR3 protein: CASSTLQGAYTEAFF
J gene: TRBJ1-1; clone size: NA; D gene: NA; V gene: TRBV6-5; CDR3 DNA: TGTGCCAGCAGTTACAGGGTGAACACTGAAGCTTTCTTT; CDR3 protein: CASSYRVNTEAFF
J gene: TRBJ2-7; clone size: NA; D gene: NA; V gene: TRBV5-1; CDR3 DNA: TGCGCCAGCAGCTCCGCCGACCCGAGGGAGCAGTACTTC; CDR3 protein: CASSSADPREQYF
J gene: TRBJ1-2; clone size: NA; D gene: NA; V gene: TRBV4-1; CDR3 DNA: TGCGCCAGCAGCCAAGCCGCCTCAAGCGGGGGAGGCTATGGCTACACCTTC; CDR3 protein: CASSQAASSGGGYGYTF
J gene: TRBJ2-1; clone size: NA; D gene: NA; V gene: TRBV4-3; CDR3 DNA: TGCGCCAGCAGCCAAGGACCCCTTGGGTATGAGCAGTTCTTC; CDR3 protein: CASSQGPLGYEQFF
J gene: TRBJ2-5; clone size: NA; D gene: NA; V gene: TRBV19; CDR3 DNA: TGTGCCAGTAGTCCTCCGGGGAAAGAGACCCAGTACTTC; CDR3 protein: CASSPPGKETQYF
J gene: TRBJ1-1; clone size: NA; D gene: NA; V gene: TRBV18; CDR3 DNA: TGTGCCAGCTCACCACGGGAGGATGAAGCTTTCTTT; CDR3 protein: CASSPREDEAFF
J gene: TRBJ1-2; clone size: few; D gene: TRBD1; V gene: TRBV19; CDR3 DNA: TGTGCCAGTAGGATCTTCGGACAGGCCCCTAGTGGCTACACCTTC; CDR3 protein: CASRIFGQAPSGYTF
J gene: TRBJ1-2; clone size: few; D gene: TRBD1; V gene: TRBV28; CDR3 DNA: TGTGCCAGCAGTTTAGGACAGGGGTCCTATGGCTACACCTTC; CDR3 protein: CASSLGQGSYGYTF
J gene: TRBJ1-5; clone size: NA; D gene: NA; V gene: TRBV28; CDR3 DNA: TGTGCCAGCAGTGAGGAGCAGCCCCAGCATTTT; CDR3 protein: CASSEEQPQHF
J gene: TRBJ1-5; clone size: once; D gene: NA; V gene: TRBV21-1; CDR3 DNA: TGTGCCAGCAGCAAGGACAGGGGGTTGGAGCCCCAGCATTTT; CDR3 protein: CASSKDRGLEPQHF
J gene: TRBJ1-1; clone size: NA; D gene: NA; V gene: TRBV3-1/TRBV3-2; CDR3 DNA: TGTGCCAGCAGCCCCGGGTTTGGCTCGACTGAAGCTTTCTTT; CDR3 protein: CASSPGFGSTEAFF
J gene: TRBJ2-5; clone size: NA; D gene: NA; V gene: TRBV11-2; CDR3 DNA: TGTGCCAGCAGCTTAGGAGGGGGAGGGTTAGAGACCCAGTACTTC; CDR3 protein: CASSLGGGGLETQYF
J gene: TRBJ2-3; clone size: NA; D gene: TRBD1; V gene: TRBV6-5; CDR3 DNA: TGTGCCAGCAGCTCAACGACAGGGTGGACAGATACGCAGTATTTT; CDR3 protein: CASSSTTGWTDTQYF
J gene: TRBJ2-1; clone size: NA; D gene: NA; V gene: TRBV7-2; CDR3 DNA: TGTGCCAGCAGCTTTAGAGCTTATGAGCAGTTCTTC; CDR3 protein: CASSFRAYEQFF
J gene: TRBJ2-4; clone size: NA; D gene: TRBD1; V gene: TRBV7-2; CDR3 DNA: TGTGCCAGCAGCTCACAGGGGTCGGACATTCAGTACTTC; CDR3 protein: CASSSQGSDIQYF
J gene: TRBJ1-2; clone size: NA; D gene: TRBD1; V gene: TRBV11-2; CDR3 DNA: TGTGCCAGCAGCCTCGGGACAGCCTATGGCTACACCTTC; CDR3 protein: CASSLGTAYGYTF
J gene: TRBJ2-2; clone size: NA; D gene: NA; V gene: TRBV7-8; CDR3 DNA: TGTGCCAGCAGCTTAGGATCTAACACCGGGGAGCTGTTTTTT; CDR3 protein: CASSLGSNTGELFF
J gene: TRBJ2-4; clone size: NA; D gene: NA; V gene: TRBV9; CDR3 DNA: TGTGCCAGCAGCGCGACAATCAGCTTAGCCAAAAACATTCAGTACTTC; CDR3 protein: CASSATISLAKNIQYF
J gene: TRBJ2-1; clone size: NA; D gene: NA; V gene: TRBV21-1; CDR3 DNA: TGTGCCAGCAGCCTTCAGACTAGCGGGAGAGTCTATGAGCAGTTCTTC; CDR3 protein: CASSLQTSGRVYEQFF
J gene: TRBJ2-2; clone size: NA; D gene: NA; V gene: TRBV19; CDR3 DNA: TGTGCCAGTAGTATAGTCAGCCTCACCGGGGAGCTGTTTTTT; CDR3 protein: CASSIVSLTGELFF